The 3 T cell receptor beta chains in this list originate from one sample, sequenced in a study of shared clonotypes between healthy human individuals. TCRdb's table, derived via immunoSEQ multiplex PCR, lists solely in-frame clones and lacks some. Counted here are roughly 650,000 clones, more than 95% occurring once; the ten biggest clones make up approximately 0.057%. Sequences were obtained from naive CD4+ T cells sorted from blood. Subset indicated: CD45RA+ positively selected. Receptors were obtained from a woman aged 25 to 39 in good health.

A single count supports this clone. This chain uses TRBV10-2 with TRBJ1-4; D is undetermined. The CDR3 loop spans 14 amino acids. Trimming cost V 3 bases and J 4 bases, with 9 bases left between them. CDR1 and CDR2 (germline): WSHSY, SAAADI. The CDR3 nucleotides are TGCGCCAGCAGTGATAACCTGTTTAATGAAAAACTGTTTTTT. Residues: CASSDNLFNEKLFF.

This chain uses TRBV5-4 with TRBJ1-3; 7 positions match TRBD1. With 5 bases clipped from V and 3 bases from J, the junction kept 5 bases outside the gene matches. The CDR3 extends over 14 amino acids. Germline-derived CDR1 and CDR2 are SGHNT and YYREEE (reference sequence). CDR3 sequence: CASRRDRDGNTIYF. CDR3 in DNA: TGTGCCAGCAGGAGAGACAGGGATGGAAACACCATATATTTT.

This clone appeared once. This rearrangement joins TRBV29-1 to TRBJ2-7, with 7 bases matching TRBD1. Looked up from germline, CDR1 is SQVTM and CDR2 is ANQGSEA. The J segment lost 0 bases and the V segment lost 7 bases, leaving 6 bases of the junction unmatched. The CDR3 runs to 13 residues. CDR3 region: CSALTGTSYEQYF. CDR3 nucleotide sequence: TGCAGCGCCCTGACAGGGACCTCCTACGAGCAGTACTTC.